This TCR beta chain was sequenced during a study of beta chain features in type 1 diabetes (dated by TCRdb to 2017 to 2018). In the study overall: Mean age, gender distribution, total cell number and subset yield were not different between patients and healthy donors. A total of approximately 99,000,000 sorted cells were examined across all samples, and RNA yield correlated strongly with the number of cells per subset. In the study, TCRB repertoires of sorted circulating CD4+ T cell subsets from recently diagnosed type 1 diabetes patients were compared with those of matched healthy donors. Naive and central memory subsets were obtained from all 28 donors, but regulatory and stem cell-like memory subsets were isolated from only 8 patients and about eight healthy donors.

Each donor gave one peripheral blood draw, approximately 110 mL on average, collected into heparinised tubes. A BD FACSAria II was used to sort naive, central memory, regulatory and stem cell-like memory CD4+ T cells with a panel that included CD45RO, CCR7, CD25, CD127, CD95 and CD27. A purity above 95% was achieved for all sorted populations. PBMCs were isolated right away by Lymphoprep density gradient centrifugation and were stained directly, without culture. To minimize batch effects, samples were stained and sorted in pairs, one healthy donor with one patient per experiment. The CDR3, cysteine through phenylalanine, is 12 amino acids long. This entry keeps only the CDR3 DNA: 36 bases, framed from base 1. CDR1 and CDR2, per the germline V gene, are MNHNS and SASEGT. About this clone itself: Its cognate antigen has yet to be identified. One end of the junction fails to match germline, which may point to a read error.

The full study reports these points: PCR might favor shorter templates, but patient and control samples were amplified and corrected together, so any skew would affect both groups equally. In all four CD4+ subsets, TCRB CDR3 length was moderately but significantly shorter in type 1 diabetes patients. Sequencing cDNA rather than genomic DNA could over-represent highly expressing activated cells, although activation and CD3 levels did not differ between groups. At VDJ recombination sites, patients with type 1 diabetes made fewer insertions and deleted more nucleotides, a pattern implying thymic rearrangement abnormalities. Naive, central memory and regulatory TCRB repertoires appeared more similar among patients than among healthy donors. Because small numbers of individuals were included in the HLA sub-analyses, any influence of HLA type on TCRB rearrangement was left unresolved.

The entire amount of isolated RNA was reverse transcribed using the High Capacity cDNA Reverse Transcription Kit, so the sequenced TCRB transcripts were expressed ones. Naive, central memory and regulatory T cell samples underwent deep immunoSEQ sequencing, averaging about 3.57 million total reads per sample. Sorted cells were lysed in RLT buffer and RNA was extracted with DNase-treated RNeasy Micro or Mini kits, depending on cell number. To prevent cross-contamination, every cell subset was processed on its own, while patient and healthy donor samples were processed together. TCRB sequences were amplified from cDNA with the immunoSEQ multiplex PCR, producing 87-bp fragments spanning the CDR3 region. The amplicons were sequenced using the Illumina HiSeq platform. The study's processing was this. Synthetic template baselines were used to correct PCR bias computationally, reads within Hamming distance 2 were collapsed, and singletons that could not be merged were discarded. Reads were aligned against IMGT so that V, D and J genes, CDR3 length and insertions or deletions at six rearrangement sites could be assigned. Within each subset, clonotype counts were normalized to the number of sorted cells before true diversity and Gini coefficients were calculated with the tcR R package. The overlap coefficient, calculated on TCRB nucleotide sequences, was used to measure repertoire sharing. This is the immuneACCESS table as TCRdb keeps it, with only in-frame sequences that have V and J called. A part of the clones is gone; compared with another copy, unresolved V genes explain less than half, and the rest is unexplained. V, J and clone size are taken as reported in that table, and D and trimming were inferred from the DNA itself. Recorded for this sample are 400,000 or so clones; over 9% of them occurred a single time. Roughly 0.54% of the sample is taken by the ten largest.

The V gene is TRBV6-1 and the J gene is TRBJ1-2, with the D gene uncertain. What was sequenced was central memory CD4+ T cells from blood. This TCR was sampled from a man under 40 with type 1 diabetes. The CDR3 reads as follows: CARSERRYGYTF. The nucleotides read TGTGCCCGCAGTGAACGAAGATATGGCTACACCTTC.